This is a list of T cell receptor beta chains from one sample in a study of cytomegalovirus exposure and HLA in healthy donors. Repertoires were generated with immunoSEQ multiplex PCR, while TCRdb's copy carries only in-frame clones and drops some. The sample comprises fewer than 350,000 clones, roughly 88% of which are singletons, and over 0.7% rests with the top ten. Sequencing was done on a sample of PBMCs. Every receptor here comes from a woman between 18 and 29 years old in good health and CMV-seronegative. The CDR3 runs from the conserved cysteine through the conserved F or W. A D gene is named only where the DNA matches it firmly. Rows give clone size only sometimes, using once, few, many, or a class for an expanded clone.

CDR3 length,clone size,D gene,J gene,V gene,CDR3 protein,CDR3 DNA
14,NA,NA,TRBJ2-5,TRBV7-9,CASSLVQFQETQYF,TGTGCCAGCAGCTTAGTGCAGTTCCAAGAGACCCAGTACTTC
15,NA,NA,TRBJ1-2,TRBV11-2,CASSSPRTSNYGYTF,TGTGCCAGCAGCTCCCCCAGAACATCTAACTATGGCTACACCTTC
17,NA,NA,TRBJ2-7,TRBV27,CASSFRSTSLASYEQYF,TGTGCCAGCAGTTTCAGGTCTACTAGTTTGGCGTCCTACGAGCAGTACTTC
15,NA,NA,TRBJ1-5,TRBV18,CASSPSGFGNQPQHF,TGTGCCAGCTCACCGTCCGGGTTCGGCAATCAGCCCCAGCATTTT
15,NA,TRBD2,TRBJ2-1,TRBV7-9,CASSLVLAGNNEQFF,TGTGCCAGCAGCTTAGTCCTAGCGGGAAACAATGAGCAGTTCTTC
22,NA,NA,TRBJ2-7,TRBV5-1,CASSFTGRDLVDGSKSSYEQYF,TGCGCCAGCAGCTTCACCGGCAGGGATTTAGTCGATGGGTCTAAAAGCTCCTACGAGCAGTACTTC
14,NA,TRBD1,TRBJ1-4,TRBV29-1,CSVRDSATNEKLFF,TGCAGCGTCCGGGACAGTGCAACTAATGAAAAACTGTTTTTT
13,NA,NA,TRBJ2-7,TRBV27,CASSFPGSYEQYF,TGTGCCAGCAGTTTCCCAGGCTCCTACGAGCAGTACTTC
16,NA,NA,TRBJ1-4,TRBV4-2,CASSPHGTGANEKLFF,TGTGCCAGCAGCCCCCACGGGACGGGAGCTAATGAAAAACTGTTTTTT
16,NA,NA,TRBJ1-1,TRBV28,CASSLDGPIGSTEAFF,TGTGCCAGCAGTTTAGATGGGCCCATCGGAAGCACTGAAGCTTTCTTT
15,once,TRBD1,TRBJ2-1,TRBV6-5,CASSSSRDSYNEQFF,TGTGCCAGCAGTTCGTCCCGGGACAGCTACAATGAGCAGTTCTTC
17,NA,TRBD1,TRBJ1-4,TRBV2,CASSVYRPGQINEKLFF,TGTGCCAGCAGTGTCTACAGACCGGGACAGATAAATGAAAAACTGTTTTTT
13,NA,NA,TRBJ2-4,TRBV15,CATSVGVENIQYF,TGTGCCACCAGTGTAGGAGTCGAAAACATTCAGTACTTC
14,once,NA,TRBJ1-2,TRBV10-3,CAISPYTQGYGYTF,TGTGCCATCAGTCCATACACGCAGGGCTATGGCTACACCTTC
13,NA,TRBD1,TRBJ1-2,TRBV27,CASSLGQGRGYTF,TGTGCCAGCAGTTTAGGACAGGGTCGGGGCTACACCTTC
12,NA,NA,TRBJ1-5,TRBV28,CAGGVFNQPQHF,TGTGCCGGAGGGGTGTTCAATCAGCCCCAGCATTTT
17,NA,NA,TRBJ1-2,TRBV7-2,CASSLETLRQASYGYTF,TGTGCCAGCAGCTTAGAGACACTCCGACAGGCGAGCTATGGCTACACCTTC
18,once,TRBD2,TRBJ2-4,TRBV4-3,CASSQLAGGPRTENIQYF,TGCGCCAGCAGCCAACTAGCGGGAGGGCCTCGAACCGAAAACATTCAGTACTTC
13,few,NA,TRBJ2-7,TRBV6-5,CASSYFHGGEQYF,TGTGCCAGCAGTTACTTTCATGGCGGCGAGCAGTACTTC
13,NA,NA,TRBJ2-2,TRBV10-3,CAIQPANTGELFF,TGTGCCATACAACCAGCGAACACCGGGGAGCTGTTTTTT